The source of this T cell receptor (beta chain) is a study of blood T cell repertoires in COVID-19. Using immunoSEQ multiplex PCR, the repertoire was profiled, and TCRdb retains in-frame clones only, with some absent. The data contain 50,000 to 55,000 clones, over 65% of them singletons. Germline CDR1 and CDR2: SGHRS and YFSETQ. CDR3 size: 15 residues. The trim removed 3 bases at V and 1 base at J, leaving 4 bases unmatched. The chain has TRBV5-1 and TRBJ1-1; 9 positions match TRBD1. This receptor was obtained from an older man with COVID-19, enrolled during active disease. The sample was peripheral blood. The CDR3 spells CASSYRGPPNTEAFF. The CDR3 nucleotides read TGCGCCAGCAGCTACAGGGGGCCTCCGAACACTGAAGCTTTCTTT.